These 17 T cell receptor beta chains originate from one sample sequenced in a study of OX40 agonist ivuxolimab in advanced cancers. Some clones are missing from TCRdb's copy, which holds only in-frame ones; the method was immunoSEQ multiplex PCR. This table holds just over 50,000 clones, about 86% found once. Source: CD4+ or CD8+ T cells sorted from blood, taken in a trial of the OX40 agonist ivuxolimab. Receptors were obtained from an adult with an advanced solid tumor such as melanoma, head and neck, liver or kidney cancer.

The chain recombines TRBV14 with TRBJ1-6; the D is unclear. CDR3 length: 13 residues. V was pared by 5 bases and J by 7 bases, with 9 bases between. Germline V gives CDR1 SGHDN, CDR2 FVKESK. The CDR3 here is CASSSAPNSPLHF. The CDR3 coding sequence is TGTGCCAGCAGCTCCGCGCCAAATTCACCCCTCCACTTT.

The chain is built from TRBV19 and TRBJ2-2; D perhaps matches TRBD1 (6 bases). The V and J ends lost 11 bases and 3 bases respectively, with 13 bases between them. CDR3 length: 13 amino acids. CDR1 is LNHDA and CDR2 is SQIVND in the germline V gene (reference sequence). The CDR3 nucleotides read TGTGCCGTAGGACAGCCGTACACCGGGGAGCTGTTTTTT. Amino acid sequence: CAVGQPYTGELFF. The variable domain in full, completed from reference TRBV19 and TRBJ2-2, reads DGGITQSPKYLFRKEGQNVTLSCEQNLNHDAMYWYRQDPGQGLRLIYYSQIVNDFQKGDIAEGYSVSREKKESFPLTVTSAQKNPTAFYLCAVGQPYTGELFFGEGSRLTVL.

This clone was seen a handful of times. The chain recombines TRBV15 with TRBJ2-2; D remains unclear. Trimming shortened V by 3 bases and J by 0 bases, and 8 bases separated the two germline ends. Germline CDR1 LNHNV, CDR2 YYDKDF (reference sequence). The CDR3 is 15 amino acids. CDR3 amino acids: CATSRWTANTGELFF. In nucleotides, the CDR3 is TGTGCCACCAGCAGGTGGACGGCGAACACCGGGGAGCTGTTTTTT.

The V gene is TRBV6-6, the J gene TRBJ1-5; D uncertain. Germline loops: CDR1 MNHNY, CDR2 SVGAGI (reference sequence). This CDR3 is built from 15 residues. Trimming cost V 4 bases and J 2 bases, with 12 bases left between them. The CDR3 coding sequence is TGTGCCAGCAGTTCCGTCGGGCAGGGCAATCAGCCCCAGCATTTT. It codes for CASSSVGQGNQPQHF.

V is TRBV7-3 and J is TRBJ2-1; no clear D gene. This CDR3 is built from 14 residues. The V end lost 1 base, the J end lost 6 bases, and 10 bases lay between the germline ends. Germline CDR1 SGHTA, CDR2 FQGTGA. CDR3 amino acids: CASSLMATFNEQFF. CDR3 DNA: TGTGCCAGCAGCTTAATGGCCACTTTCAATGAGCAGTTCTTC.

The chain couples TRBV6-5 to TRBJ2-2; 7 nucleotides align to TRBD1. This CDR3 spans 15 amino acids. V shed 6 bases and J 2 bases; nucleotides not matched to a gene: 6. From germline, CDR1 is MNHEY and CDR2 SVGAGI. The CDR3 DNA follows: TGTGCCAGCAGACGACAGGGAACCAACACCGGGGAGCTGTTTTTT. It specifies CASRRQGTNTGELFF.

V usage is TRBV6-6 and J usage is TRBJ1-2; TRBD1 is a possible D gene (5 bases). CDR3 length: 12 amino acids. Germline V gene data show CDR1 as MNHNY and CDR2 as SVGAGI (reference sequence). Trimming stripped 6 bases from V and 6 bases from J, with 11 bases between. The CDR3 DNA reads TGTGCCAGCAGGCCGGGGACGGATGGCTACACCTTC. Translated, it gives CASRPGTDGYTF.

J is TRBJ2-5 and V is TRBV7-3; weak D call: TRBD2 (5 bases). The germline CDR1 and CDR2 sequences are SGHTA and FQGTGA. CDR3 length: 15 amino acids. The V end lost 0 bases, the J end lost 0 bases, and 8 bases lay between the germline ends. The CDR3 loop is CASSLTVGNQETQYF. The CDR3 nucleotides read TGTGCCAGCAGCTTAACTGTCGGGAACCAAGAGACCCAGTACTTC.

This sequence joins TRBV4-2 and TRBJ2-5; TRBD2 aligns across 9 bases. The CDR3 spans 17 residues. Trimming took 1 base from V and 2 from J; bases not matched to a gene: 8. Germline V gives CDR1 LGHNA, CDR2 YNFKEQ. The CDR3 DNA reads as TGTGCCAGCAGCCAAGTCATTGCGGGGGGGGTACAAGAGACCCAGTACTTC. Its protein product is CASSQVIAGGVQETQYF.

The chain combines TRBV6-5 with TRBJ1-2; D is undetermined. CDR1 and CDR2 from the germline V gene are MNHEY and SVGAGI. Trimming cost V 4 bases and J 0 bases, with 6 bases left between them. There are 13 residues in the CDR3. CDR3 residues: CASSSYTNYGYTF. The CDR3 DNA reads as TGTGCCAGCAGTTCCTATACTAACTATGGCTACACCTTC.

This chain joins TRBV11-3 and TRBJ1-6, with 7 bases that match TRBD1. In germline, CDR1 is SGHNT, CDR2 YENEEA. V trimming: 2 bases; J trimming: 7 bases; junction bases outside the gene matches: 14. The CDR3 runs 18 residues. The chain's CDR3 is CASSLLPVSGTANSPLHF. The CDR3 DNA reads as TGTGCCAGCAGCTTACTCCCCGTGTCTGGGACAGCGAATTCACCCCTCCACTTT.

The chain recombines TRBV5-5 with TRBJ1-4; D is possibly TRBD1 (5 bases). Germline assignment: CDR1 SGHKS and CDR2 YYEKEE (reference sequence). This CDR3 contains 15 residues. V was pared by 3 bases and J by 4 bases, with 13 bases between. CDR3 sequence: CASSWGEVLNEKLFF. As DNA, the CDR3 is TGTGCCAGCAGCTGGGGGGAGGTTCTTAATGAAAAACTGTTTTTT.

The chain carries TRBV15 and TRBJ2-3; TRBD1 aligns across 10 bases. Trimming cost V 3 bases and J 6 bases; bases outside gene matches: 3. The CDR3 loop spans 14 amino acids. Looked up from germline, CDR1 is LNHNV and CDR2 is YYDKDF (reference sequence). The CDR3 DNA follows: TGTGCCACCAGCAGGGGACAGGGGTCGGATACGCAGTATTTT. This gives the protein CATSRGQGSDTQYF.

The chain links TRBV6-5 to TRBJ2-7; D is possibly TRBD2 (5 bases). From germline, CDR1 is MNHEY and CDR2 SVGAGI. CDR3 size: 13 residues. Trimming left V 7 bases short and J 2 bases short, with 12 bases between. CDR3 residues: CASTITGTYEQYF. CDR3 in DNA: TGTGCCAGCACCATAACGGGGACCTACGAGCAGTACTTC.

The chain carries TRBV9 and TRBJ1-6, with 7 bases lining up with TRBD1. This CDR3 contains 15 residues. V was pared by 0 bases and J by 9 bases, with 6 bases of the junction left unmatched. Germline lookup yields CDR1 SGDLS and CDR2 YYNGEE. CDR3 residues: CASSVEVQGVSPLHF. CDR3 bases: TGTGCCAGCAGCGTAGAGGTGCAGGGGGTTTCACCCCTCCACTTT. Full variable domain (missing parts from reference TRBV9 and TRBJ1-6): DSGVTQTPKHLITATGQRVTLRCSPRSGDLSVYWYQQSLDQGLQFLIQYYNGEERAKGNILERFSAQQFPDLHSELNLSSLELGDSALYFCASSVEVQGVSPLHFGNGTRLTVT.

The chain links TRBV5-5 to TRBJ2-2, with D maybe TRBD1 (5 bases). From germline, CDR1 is SGHKS and CDR2 YYEKEE (reference sequence). Trimming took off 4 bases at V and 5 bases at J, with 15 bases between the two ends. This CDR3 contains 15 residues. The CDR3 nucleotides are TGTGCCAGCAGCCCTCGGCAGGGTAAAACCGGGGAGCTGTTTTTT. This translates into CASSPRQGKTGELFF.

The J gene is TRBJ1-2, the V gene TRBV27, with D possibly being TRBD1 (6 bases). The CDR3 is made up of 13 amino acids. V lost 3 bases and J lost 5, with 10 bases in between. Germline V lookup: CDR1 MNHEY, CDR2 SMNVEV (reference sequence). In nucleotides, the CDR3 is TGTGCCAGCAGTTTCAGGGGAGGGTATGGCTACACCTTC. Residues: CASSFRGGYGYTF.